This T cell receptor (beta chain) emerged from a study of T cell repertoires in cytomegalovirus infection. Study context: In the study, CMV epitopes included recently identified HLA-C-restricted and well-studied HLA-B-restricted ones. Indications came from public TCR beta signatures; they pointed to CMV infection and to a matching HLA type.

TCRdb analysed the reads with MiXCR anew, one entry per CDR3 protein. The sample includes 800,000 to 950,000 distinct CDR3 sequences, approximately 32% of them seen just once. Whole-study results and caveats: Pooled public TCR beta family frequency picked out CMV carriers with the relevant HLA. Clonotypes of TCR beta that were HLA-C-restricted and CMV-specific dominated the ex vivo response.

Concerning this clonotype itself: What it binds is not known.

The TCR sequence derives from a human donor in good health (CMV status not recorded). Some clones in this sample may be carry-over from other donors' samples. The material was cultured CD8+ T cells from PBMCs, obtained from culture after CMV antigen stimulation.

CDR3 sequence: CASSSGTALRAFF. In nucleotides, the CDR3 is TGTGCCAGCAGCTCCGGGACAGCCCTCCGTGCTTTCTTT. This chain uses TRBV5-6 with TRBJ1-1; 7 nucleotides agree with TRBD1. The CDR3 covers 13 residues. Germline CDR1 SGHDT, CDR2 YYEEEE. Trimming took 3 bases from V and 11 from J; bases not matched to a gene: 10.